What follows are 15 T cell receptor beta chains derived from one specimen sequenced in a study of blood T cell repertoires in COVID-19. Clones were read by immunoSEQ multiplex PCR, and TCRdb kept only the in-frame ones, dropping some. The sample contains hundreds of thousands of clones, roughly nine tenths of which appear only once. The sample taken for sequencing was PBMCs or T cells enriched from blood (not recorded which). These receptors all come from a man in his 60s who had recovered from COVID-19.

The V gene is TRBV19, the J gene TRBJ2-6; D is undetermined. The germline V gene encodes CDR1 LNHDA and CDR2 SQIVND (reference sequence). V shed 7 bases and J shed 0 bases, with 16 bases lying between them. The length of the CDR3 is 17 residues. As DNA, the CDR3 is TGTGCCAGTAATGAGATTTACCCGAGCTCTGGGGCCAACGTCCTGACTTTC. Translated, it gives CASNEIYPSSGANVLTF.

J is TRBJ2-3 and V is TRBV10-3; D uncertain. This CDR3 is 12 amino acids long. Germline V gene sequence: CDR1 ENHRY, CDR2 SYGVKD. V lost 7 bases and J lost 2, with 7 bases in between. DNA for the CDR3: TGTGCCATCACTGACCACACAGATACGCAGTATTTT. This sequence encodes CAITDHTDTQYF.

The chain is built from TRBV7-3 and TRBJ1-3, with unresolved D. Germline CDR1 is SGHTA and CDR2 is FQGTGA. With 2 bases removed from V and 0 bases from J, the gap between germline ends came to 11 bases. The CDR3 is 16 residues long. CDR3 in amino acids: CASSLGSTHSGNTIYF. The CDR3 region has the DNA TGTGCCAGCAGCTTAGGGAGTACACACTCTGGAAACACCATATATTTT.

The genes are TRBV3-1 (or the pseudogene TRBV3-2) and TRBJ2-7, with D unresolved. Trimming pared 1 base from V and 6 bases from J, leaving 4 bases between. This CDR3 is 11 amino acids long. Looked up from germline, CDR1 is LGHDT and CDR2 is YNNKEL (reference sequence). CDR3 sequence reads: CASSQVGEQYF. CDR3 DNA: TGTGCCAGCAGCCAAGTCGGCGAGCAGTACTTC.

This chain connects TRBV11-2 to TRBJ2-2, with TRBD2 identical over 13 bases. The V gene's germline CDR1 is SGHAT and CDR2 FQNNGV. The CDR3 is 17 amino acids. Trimming cost V 2 bases and J 7 bases; bases outside gene matches: 7. CDR3 sequence reads: CASSLRLAGGKSGELFF. CDR3 nucleotides: TGTGCCAGCAGCTTACGACTAGCGGGAGGAAAAAGCGGGGAGCTGTTTTTT.

This chain uses TRBV5-1 with TRBJ2-2; a weak D match, TRBD1 (8 bases). Germline loops: CDR1 SGHRS, CDR2 YFSETQ. The V end was cut by 7 bases, the J end by 5 bases, with 15 bases between. This CDR3 region has 14 residues. The CDR3 nucleotides are TGCGCCAGCTCCGGACAGGGAGGGACCGGGGAGCTGTTTTTT. It translates to CASSGQGGTGELFF.

The V and J genes are TRBV19 and TRBJ1-3; D gene unclear. Germline V gene lookup returns CDR1 LNHDA and CDR2 SQIVND (reference sequence). The CDR3 has 14 residues. Trimming took off 6 bases at V and 0 bases at J, with 9 bases between the two ends. CDR3 sequence reads: CASSPYGSGNTIYF. The CDR3 region has the DNA TGTGCCAGTAGCCCGTACGGCTCTGGAAACACCATATATTTT.

V usage is TRBV5-1 and J usage is TRBJ2-5; 10 bases agree with TRBD1. Germline values: CDR1 SGHRS, CDR2 YFSETQ. The V and J ends lost 9 bases and 2 bases, in that order; junction bases with no gene match: 7. This CDR3 comprises 14 residues. The DNA for the CDR3 is TGCGCCACCGGGACAGGGGCGTCACAAGAGACCCAGTACTTC. Amino acids: CATGTGASQETQYF.

V is TRBV10-3 and J is TRBJ1-1; D is possibly TRBD1 (6 bases). Trimming cost V 3 bases and J 3 bases, with 14 bases left between them. There are 15 residues in the CDR3. Germline V gene lookup returns CDR1 ENHRY and CDR2 SYGVKD. The CDR3 DNA reads as TGTGCCATCAGTGAAGGGGGGGTTTTGTACACTGAAGCTTTCTTT. Translation: CAISEGGVLYTEAFF.

The V call is TRBV19, the J call TRBJ1-5, with TRBD1 matching 7 bases. The CDR3 has 14 amino acids. J was trimmed by 3 bases and V by 6 bases; bases with no gene match: 5. Germline V CDR1 and CDR2: LNHDA, SQIVND (reference sequence). CDR3 DNA: TGTGCCAGTAGGGAGGGACAGCTCAATCAGCCCCAGCATTTT. Its translation: CASREGQLNQPQHF.

The gene calls are TRBV7-2 and TRBJ1-4; D is unclear. The germline gives CDR1 SGHTA, CDR2 FQGNSA. CDR3 length: 14 amino acids. With 1 base removed from V and 5 bases from J, the gap between germline ends came to 8 bases. DNA for the CDR3: TGTGCCAGCAGCTTAGTAGGAGGGAATGAAAAACTGTTTTTT. It is translated as CASSLVGGNEKLFF.

J is TRBJ2-5 and V is TRBV19, with 7 bases matching TRBD1. Per the germline V gene, CDR1 is LNHDA and CDR2 is SQIVND (reference sequence). The CDR3 spans 17 residues. With 8 bases clipped from V and 1 base from J, the junction kept 16 bases outside the gene matches. CDR3: CASADRRRELGQETQYF. DNA of the CDR3: TGTGCCAGTGCGGACAGGCGCCGGGAACTAGGCCAAGAGACCCAGTACTTC.

This clone was counted only a few times. J is TRBJ2-7 and V is TRBV11-2; 7 bases match TRBD2. The CDR3 consists of 15 residues. The V gene end was trimmed by 2 bases and the J gene end by 5 bases; junction bases not matched to a gene: 9. Germline V gives CDR1 SGHAT, CDR2 FQNNGV. CDR3 protein: CASSLSPGGVNEQYF. The CDR3 nucleotides read TGTGCCAGCAGCTTATCCCCTGGGGGGGTGAACGAGCAGTACTTC.

The gene calls are TRBV2 and TRBJ1-1, with D possibly being TRBD1 (6 bases). Germline CDR1 reads SNHLY; CDR2 reads FYNNEI. The CDR3 runs to 13 residues. V lost 5 bases to trimming and J lost 1 base, with 8 bases between them. Here the CDR3 DNA reads TGTGCCAGCAGTCGACAGGAGAACACTGAAGCTTTCTTT. Its translation is CASSRQENTEAFF.

V and J are TRBV14 and TRBJ1-2; D perhaps matches TRBD1 (5 bases). Germline V gene lookup returns CDR1 SGHDN and CDR2 FVKESK. V dropped 4 bases and J dropped 5 bases, with 17 bases sitting between them. This CDR3 contains 15 residues. The CDR3 protein is CASSPLFPGLYGYTF. The CDR3 DNA is TGTGCCAGCAGCCCCCTCTTCCCGGGACTTTATGGCTACACCTTC.